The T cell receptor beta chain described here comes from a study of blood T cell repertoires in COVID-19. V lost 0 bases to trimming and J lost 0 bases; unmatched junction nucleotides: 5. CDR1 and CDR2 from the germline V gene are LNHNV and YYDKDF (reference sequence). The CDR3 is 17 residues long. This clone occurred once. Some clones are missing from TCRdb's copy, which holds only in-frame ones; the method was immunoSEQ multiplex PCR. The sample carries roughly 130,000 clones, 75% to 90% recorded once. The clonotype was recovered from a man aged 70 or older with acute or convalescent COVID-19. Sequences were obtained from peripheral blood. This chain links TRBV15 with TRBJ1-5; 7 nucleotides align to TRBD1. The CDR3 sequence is CATSRERTGYSNQPQHF. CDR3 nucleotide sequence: TGTGCCACCAGCAGAGAGCGGACAGGTTATAGCAATCAGCCCCAGCATTTT.